This TCR beta chain was recorded in a study of regulatory T cells in long-lasting Graves disease (dated by TCRdb to the early 2020s). With regard to the full study: Antithyroid drugs had been taken for less than 3 months by newly diagnosed Graves' disease patients. A total of around 33 samples underwent TCR sequencing, from around 13 patients with persistent Graves' disease and roughly 20 patients with newly diagnosed Graves' disease. The study took place in China and was registered as a clinical trial. Persistent Graves' disease patients were compared with newly diagnosed Graves' disease patients by peripheral blood TCR sequencing and RNA sequencing. What the authors observed across the whole study: Patients with persistent disease shared more public clonotypes (about 3,000) than newly diagnosed patients did (more than 900). Because the primary lesion, thyroid tissue, could not be accessed, the study looked at peripheral blood alone. Persistent disease showed preferential use of TRBV28, TRBJ1-2 and TRBJ2-5, whereas newly diagnosed disease favored TRBV20-1 and TRBJ2-1. Only the TCR beta chain was sequenced and analyzed. The authors noted that the small sample size was a limitation that may lower accuracy. Compared with newly diagnosed patients, persistent Graves' disease patients had lower TCR Shannon entropy and fewer highly expanded clones, which suggests clonal expansion.

Library generation was performed with multiplex PCR. The run used an Illumina HiSeq 4000. CDR3 regions were amplified by Arm-PCR with iRepertoire HTBI primers to construct TCR beta libraries. Before sequencing, the PCR products went through gel purification. Regarding the original processing steps: Across samples, roughly 60 TRBV and 14 TRBJ segments were identified and used for gene usage analysis of CDR3 amino acid clonotypes. COPE and FqMerger were used to merge the filtered high-quality paired reads into contigs. BLAST was used to align contigs to IMGT TRBV, TRBD and TRBJ reference genes, with CDR3 defined following IMGT. Clonotypes above 0.1% frequency were classified as highly expanded clones. Repertoire diversity was measured by Shannon entropy, and V-J evenness by the Gini coefficient. A clonotype found in more than one individual was treated as public. TCRdb trimmed the raw reads at Q25, called clones with MiXCR and kept productive beta chains. Each CDR3 protein gets just one entry, which takes the most common genes and DNA from the rows behind it. The V and J calls come from TCRdb's annotation, not from the publication. The sample data list about 320,000 distinct CDR3 sequences, and under 20% of these were observed just once. The ten largest clones represent around 37% of the sample.

In this sample, this clonotype turned up many times. What antigen it recognizes has not been identified. There are no base qualities to consult, and no much larger clone falls within one base. Trimming leaves V shorter by 2 bases and J shorter by 8 bases, with the junction holding 3 bases beyond the gene matches. CDR1 SGHKS and CDR2 YYEKEE are derived from the germline V gene (reference sequence). Including cysteine and phenylalanine, the CDR3 has 12 amino acids. Of all the DNA, just the CDR3 is kept, 36 bases in frame from base 1. The intended sense of this specimen's time point label: newly diagnosed GD, antithyroid drugs for less than 3 months. RNA was extracted from PBMCs in TRIzol for both TCR sequencing and RNA sequencing. The diagnosis of Graves' disease was made according to American Thyroid Association guidelines. Recruitment of patients was carried out at an endocrinology department in Xi'an, China. Each patient gave approximately 8.8 milliliters of peripheral blood, collected in an EDTA anticoagulant tube. Ficoll Paque Plus density gradient separation was used to isolate PBMCs, and no further T cell sorting was done. An Agilent 2100 Bioanalyzer and agarose gel were used to check RNA quality, and a NanoDrop 2000 was used to measure RNA concentration.

This sequence uses TRBV5-5 and TRBJ1-1; 7 junctional bases match TRBD1. The material was peripheral blood mononuclear cells (PBMCs), obtained at new diagnosis, from a patient treated with antithyroid drugs. This sequence was found in a female donor with Graves disease. The nucleotide sequence reads TGTGCCAGCAGCTTATGGACAGGCGAAGCTTTCTTT. Translation gives CASSLWTGEAFF.